This T cell receptor (beta chain) is from a study of T cell repertoires in cytomegalovirus infection. Background on the study: Matching HLA type and CMV infection were both indicated by public TCR beta signatures. Whole-study results and caveats: Using cumulative public TCR beta family frequency, the authors identified those who carried CMV together with the relevant HLA. CMV-specific TCR beta clonotypes restricted by HLA-C dominated the ex vivo response.

As to this clonotype: Its antigen is unidentified.

TCRdb re-called the reads with MiXCR, one entry per CDR3 protein. This table has 180,000 or so distinct CDR3 sequences, about 18% appearing once. In germline, CDR1 is WSHSY, CDR2 SAAADI. The CDR3 loop spans 16 amino acids. V lost 5 bases, J lost 5 bases, and 22 bases lay in between. Specimen: CD8+ T cells from PBMCs. The chain links TRBV10-2 to TRBJ2-7; maybe TRBD1 (6 bases). This clonotype originated in a human donor in good health (CMV status not recorded). Some clones in this sample may be carry-over from other donors' samples. The CDR3 is CASSTVLKTGSNEQYF. CDR3 in DNA: TGCGCCAGCAGTACCGTCTTAAAAACAGGGAGTAACGAGCAGTACTTC.